Listed below are T cell receptor beta chains from one sample, sequenced in a study of T cells in localized non-small cell lung cancer. Assay: immunoSEQ multiplex PCR; the TCRdb copy retains only in-frame clones and omits some. The sample carries under 30,000 clones, 90% recorded once. Sequences were derived from peripheral blood, sampled before any cancer treatment. The source of these receptors is a woman aged 40 to 75 with stage I lung adenocarcinoma. CDR3s include the opening cysteine and the closing phenylalanine or tryptophan. Each record gives: V gene, J gene, CDR3 protein.

TRBV28	TRBJ1-5	CASRKNQPQHF
TRBV5-1	TRBJ1-4	CASSYLGTGQGEKLFF
TRBV6-5	TRBJ2-5	CASTLGETQYF
TRBV20-1	TRBJ2-7	CSAKRDHEQYF
TRBV13	TRBJ1-5	CASSGLQTDQPQHF
TRBV10-3	TRBJ2-5	CAISGGTAKETQYF
TRBV9	TRBJ2-7	CASSECRELYEQYF
TRBV27	TRBJ2-7	CASSPSGTGAYEQYF
TRBV21-1	TRBJ1-2	CASRPTGLANYGYTF
TRBV7-2	TRBJ1-1	CASSLGNRRNSAFF
TRBV18	TRBJ2-5	CASSPGVKETQYF
TRBV6-6	TRBJ2-7	CASSDPGTGPSGQYF
TRBV14	TRBJ2-1	CASSHHTSGAYNEQFF
TRBV28	TRBJ1-3	CASSLGLNTIYF
TRBV5-1	TRBJ2-4	CASSPDGGGYNIQYF
TRBV6-5	TRBJ2-6	CASSYYGRANVLTF
TRBV28	TRBJ1-2	CASSTPGRRNGYTF
TRBV5-6	TRBJ1-2	CASSTRQPANYGYTF
TRBV7-2	TRBJ1-1	CASSLDVTYTEAFF
TRBV2	TRBJ2-5	CASSEIRQETQYF
TRBV28	TRBJ2-4	CASSPPGTGIKNIQYF
TRBV18	TRBJ2-7	CASSRSGSSYEQYF
TRBV5-1	TRBJ2-3	CASSPLAGFTDTQYF
TRBV28	TRBJ1-2	CASSTPRPPTGSYGYTF
TRBV28	TRBJ2-7	CASSLGAEYAYEQYF
TRBV7-7	TRBJ2-7	CASSTSLAGVSPPLYEQYF
TRBV7-3	TRBJ2-3	CASSLSQDSGTQYF
TRBV7-2	TRBJ1-1	CASSLMEGAITEAFF
TRBV5-8	TRBJ2-2	CASSLRGPNTGELFF
TRBV6-1	TRBJ1-1	CASKAETNTEAFF
TRBV6-1	TRBJ2-7	CASGGQSSYEQYF
TRBV5-3	TRBJ2-1	CARSLGQGGNEQFF
TRBV7-2	TRBJ1-1	CASSLGSSGGAALTEAFF
TRBV7-2	TRBJ2-5	CASSFGLRETQYF
TRBV2	TRBJ1-1	CASGDVGGPEAFF
TRBV6-6	TRBJ2-1	CASSLTSGSYNEQFF
TRBV18	TRBJ2-2	CASSGTSGMGDTGELFF
TRBV7-9	TRBJ2-1	CASSLWDRGYNEQFF
TRBV30	TRBJ2-1	CAWKSGLAGASEQFF
TRBV18	TRBJ1-5	CASSLGQYSNQPQHF
TRBV27	TRBJ2-3	CASSNFGREDTQYF
TRBV18	TRBJ1-5	CASSPGGLAQPQHF
TRBV28	TRBJ2-5	CASSFSLIKETQYF
TRBV28	TRBJ2-1	CASSWLAGENEQFF